The text below deals with one TCR beta chain. The antigen remains undetermined. Trimming pared 6 bases from V and 0 bases from J, leaving 14 bases between. CDR1 and CDR2 from the germline V gene are MNHNS and SASEGT. The CDR3 spans 15 residues. Molecular-barcoded quantitative 5'-RACE produced these TCR beta libraries. TCRdb reprocessed the 5' RACE reads via MiXCR and lists one record per CDR3 protein. The sample yields 230,000 or so distinct CDR3 sequences, 15% to 20% seen once. The record originates from a study of CD8 T cells in ankylosing spondylitis. Broader study findings: Those disease-linked clones were CD8+; they were also relatively rare in peripheral blood. Several of the motif variants were reported before in synovial fluid and blood from reactive arthritis.

Specimen: blood, either unsorted or a sorted T cell fraction (not recorded which). The chain links TRBV6-1 to TRBJ2-5, with D tentatively TRBD1 or TRBD2 (5 bases each). The sequence derives from a male donor with ankylosing spondylitis or in good health (not recorded which). The CDR3 DNA reads TGTGCCAGCAGCCAGGGCTTGGGGGACCAAGAGACCCAGTACTTC. Its protein product is CASSQGLGDQETQYF.